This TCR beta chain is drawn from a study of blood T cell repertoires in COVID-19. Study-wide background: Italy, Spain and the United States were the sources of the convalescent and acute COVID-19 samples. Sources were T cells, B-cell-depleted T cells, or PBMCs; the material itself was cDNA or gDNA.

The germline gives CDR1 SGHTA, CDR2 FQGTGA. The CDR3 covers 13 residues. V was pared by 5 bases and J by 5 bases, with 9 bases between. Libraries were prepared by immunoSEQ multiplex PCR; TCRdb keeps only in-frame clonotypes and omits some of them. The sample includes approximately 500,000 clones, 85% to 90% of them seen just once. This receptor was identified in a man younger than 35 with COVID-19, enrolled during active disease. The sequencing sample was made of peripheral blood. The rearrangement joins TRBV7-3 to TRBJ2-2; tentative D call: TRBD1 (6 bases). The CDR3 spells CASSRTGTGELFF. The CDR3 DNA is TGTGCCAGCAGCCGCACAGGGACCGGGGAGCTGTTTTTT. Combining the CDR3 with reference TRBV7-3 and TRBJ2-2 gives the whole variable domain GAGVSQTPSNKVTEKGKYVELRCDPISGHTALYWYRQSLGQGPEFLIYFQGTGAADDSGLPNDRFFAVRPEGSVSTLKIQRTERGDSAVYLCASSRTGTGELFFGEGSRLTVL.